This T cell receptor beta chain was found in a study of CD8+ T cells in alopecia areata. Germline V gene sequence: CDR1 MNHNY, CDR2 SVGAGI (reference sequence). The ends were cut back, 8 bases at V and 1 base at J, with 17 bases in the middle. CDR3 length: 15 residues. Treatment here: oral pan-JAK inhibitor, 5-10 mg twice daily. Lesional scalp tissue (obtained by punch biopsy) and peripheral blood were collected from alopecia areata patients. It was cDNA, reverse transcribed from extracted RNA, that served as the sequencing template. The table came from immunoSEQ multiplex PCR; TCRdb's copy has only in-frame clones and leaves some out. The data hold under 350,000 clones, with over 45% observed a single time.

The chain employs TRBV6-6 and TRBJ1-1; D uncertain. This receptor was identified in a human donor with alopecia areata. Sequenced material: CD4+ T cells sorted from blood, taken at week 24, from a patient treated with tofacitinib. CDR3 region: CASSPLYLSNTEAFF. The CDR3 bases are TGTGCCAGCTCCCCCCTTTATCTTTCGAACACTGAAGCTTTCTTT.